The rows below give T cell receptor beta chains drawn from one sample of a study of blood T cell repertoires in COVID-19. Using immunoSEQ multiplex PCR, the repertoire was profiled, and TCRdb retains in-frame clones only, with some absent. Among 100,000 to 150,000 clones listed, over 75% were seen once. Sequenced material: peripheral blood. All receptors derive from an elderly man with active or convalescent COVID-19. The CDR3 runs from the conserved cysteine through the conserved F or W. The D gene is left open where the match is weak. Not every row has a clone size; where given, it reads once, few, many or a size class.

v_call,j_call,d_call,clone_size,cdr3_nt,cdr3_aa
TRBV7-8,TRBJ2-1,TRBD2,NA,TGTGCCAGCAGCTTAGGGTTAAGCGGGAGAGACAATGAGCAGTTCTTC,CASSLGLSGRDNEQFF
TRBV19,TRBJ1-4,TRBD1,few,TGTGCCAGTAGGAAACAGGGGGCGGCAACTAATGAAAAACTGTTTTTT,CASRKQGAATNEKLFF
TRBV15,TRBJ1-2,TRBD1,NA,TGTGCCACCAGCAGAGGGACAGGAGGTGGTTACTATGGCTACACCTTC,CATSRGTGGGYYGYTF
TRBV5-4,TRBJ1-6,NA,NA,TGTGCCAGCAGTCAGGGCGGGGAATATAATTCACCCCTCCACTTT,CASSQGGEYNSPLHF
TRBV12-5,TRBJ1-2,TRBD1,NA,TGTGCTAGTGGTCTGCAAGGGACAGGGGGCCTGAGTGGCTACACCTTC,CASGLQGTGGLSGYTF
TRBV7-6,TRBJ1-5,TRBD1,NA,TGTGCCAGCAGCCTAGACAGGGGCGAGAGCAATCAGCCCCAGCATTTT,CASSLDRGESNQPQHF
TRBV5-4,TRBJ1-2,TRBD1,few,TGTGCCAGCAGCTTTCCGGGACAGGGGTACTATGGCTACACCTTC,CASSFPGQGYYGYTF
TRBV30,TRBJ2-7,TRBD1,NA,TGTGCCTGGAGGCCGGGGACAGTCCTGGCCGAGCAGTACTTC,CAWRPGTVLAEQYF
TRBV10-3,TRBJ2-3,TRBD1,NA,TGTGCCATCAGTGAGGTGCCCCGGGACAGGGCCACAGATACGCAGTATTTT,CAISEVPRDRATDTQYF
TRBV19,TRBJ1-5,NA,NA,TGTGCCAGTGACCCCAGGAGGGGGGGCAAGAAGGAGCCCCAGCATTTT,CASDPRRGGKKEPQHF
TRBV10-3,TRBJ1-2,NA,once,TGTGCCATCAGTGTAGGGACTGAAAGAGACTTC,CAISVGTERDF
TRBV7-3,TRBJ2-3,TRBD2,NA,TGTGCCAGCAGCTTAAGGCCGAGCGGGGCGGGAGATACGCAGTATTTT,CASSLRPSGAGDTQYF
TRBV7-6,TRBJ1-6,NA,NA,TGTGCCAGCAGCTTAGGATGGCAGGGGCATTATAATTCACCCCTCCACTTT,CASSLGWQGHYNSPLHF
TRBV11-1,TRBJ1-2,TRBD1,NA,TGTGCCAGCAGCTCCCAGGGGGAAGGCTATGGCTACACCTTC,CASSSQGEGYGYTF
TRBV7-2,TRBJ1-1,NA,NA,TGTGCCAGCAGCTTAGCATGGGGGCTGAGCACTGAAGCTTTCTTT,CASSLAWGLSTEAFF
TRBV7-2,TRBJ2-5,TRBD2,NA,TGTGCCAGCTTAGGACTAGCGGGTGAAACCCAGTACTTC,CASLGLAGETQYF
TRBV27,TRBJ2-3,TRBD2,NA,TGTGCCAGCAGTTTGCGTAGCGGGGGAGGAGATACGCAGTATTTT,CASSLRSGGGDTQYF
TRBV5-1,TRBJ1-1,NA,NA,TGCGCCAGCAGCCTATTGACTTCTGGGAACACTGAAGCTTTCTTT,CASSLLTSGNTEAFF
TRBV3-1/TRBV3-2,TRBJ2-3,NA,NA,TGTGCCAGCAGCCACAAGACAGGAAACACAGATACGCAGTATTTT,CASSHKTGNTDTQYF
TRBV11-2,TRBJ1-2,NA,once,TGTGCCAGCAGCTTCCTTTCTAGGCGGATCAATGGCTACACCTTC,CASSFLSRRINGYTF
TRBV25-1,TRBJ2-2,TRBD2,NA,TGTGCCAGCACCCAGTGGACTAGCGGGGCCGGGGAGCTGTTTTTT,CASTQWTSGAGELFF
TRBV9,TRBJ2-1,TRBD2,once,TGTGCCAGCAGCCAAGGGCTAGCGGGGGGTAATGAGCAGTTCTTC,CASSQGLAGGNEQFF
TRBV6-5,TRBJ2-3,NA,once,TGTGCCAGCAGTTACTCGTCAGTCGGGACAGATACGCAGTATTTT,CASSYSSVGTDTQYF
TRBV6-1,TRBJ2-5,TRBD2,NA,TGTGCCAGCAGTGAACAGCGGGAGGGCCCCACCCAGTACTTC,CASSEQREGPTQYF
TRBV6-6,TRBJ1-6,TRBD1,NA,TGTGCCAGCAGTACCGGGCTCGGGACAGGGGTCTCACCCCTCCACTTT,CASSTGLGTGVSPLHF
TRBV4-1,TRBJ1-5,TRBD1,NA,TGCGCCAGCAGCCAGTCACTCTCACAGGGGGTCAATCAGCCCCAGCATTTT,CASSQSLSQGVNQPQHF
TRBV7-3,TRBJ1-3,NA,NA,TGTGCCAGCTTGAAGGAGGCCTACTCTGGAAACACCATATATTTT,CASLKEAYSGNTIYF
TRBV5-1,TRBJ1-2,NA,NA,TGCGCCAGCAGCTTGAGGAAAAGGGGGAACTATGGCTACACCTTC,CASSLRKRGNYGYTF
TRBV25-1,TRBJ1-1,TRBD1,NA,TGTGCCAGCAGTGGTGACAGGGGGAACACTGAAGCTTTCTTT,CASSGDRGNTEAFF
TRBV9,TRBJ2-7,NA,NA,TGTGCCAGCAGCGTAGGTGGGCAGTCCTACGAGCAGTACTTC,CASSVGGQSYEQYF
TRBV18,TRBJ2-5,TRBD2,once,TGTGCCAGCTCACCCAGAACGACTAGCGGCCAAGAGACCCAGTACTTC,CASSPRTTSGQETQYF
TRBV7-2,TRBJ2-6,TRBD1,NA,TGTGCCAGCAGCGGGGACAGGGGGCCCTCTGGGGCCAACGTCCTGACTTTC,CASSGDRGPSGANVLTF
TRBV3-1/TRBV3-2,TRBJ2-1,NA,once,TGTGCCAGCAGCCAAGGGGCAGGGGTCTACAATGAGCAGTTCTTC,CASSQGAGVYNEQFF
TRBV18,TRBJ1-2,NA,NA,TGTGCCAGCTCGGCAGGGAAGGACTATGGCTACACCTTC,CASSAGKDYGYTF
TRBV10-3,TRBJ2-7,TRBD2,NA,TGTGCCATCGGGCAGGGACTAGAGATCTACGAGCAGTACTTC,CAIGQGLEIYEQYF
TRBV7-2,TRBJ1-4,NA,NA,TGTGCCAGCAGCAATAGCAGGGTAGGAAATGAAAAACTGTTTTTT,CASSNSRVGNEKLFF
TRBV6-5,TRBJ1-1,NA,NA,TGTGCCAGCAGCTACCTGGGGCCCGGGAACACTGAAGCTTTCTTT,CASSYLGPGNTEAFF
TRBV7-8,TRBJ2-1,NA,NA,TGTGCCAGCAGCTGGGGTAGGGGATACGGGGGTTACAATGAGCAGTTCTTC,CASSWGRGYGGYNEQFF
TRBV11-2,TRBJ2-5,TRBD2,NA,TGTGCCAGCAGCCGCACTACTAGCGGGAGGGAGACCCAGTACTTC,CASSRTTSGRETQYF
TRBV3-1/TRBV3-2,TRBJ2-7,TRBD2,NA,TGTGCCAGCAGCCAACGAGCGGGAGAAGGCTTCGAGCAGTACTTC,CASSQRAGEGFEQYF
TRBV19,TRBJ2-1,TRBD1,NA,TGTGCCAGTAGTAAGACAGGGGGGAGATACAATGAGCAGTTCTTC,CASSKTGGRYNEQFF
TRBV5-5,TRBJ1-5,NA,few,TGTGCCAGCAGCTTGACGGGGGATGGGCCCCAGCATTTT,CASSLTGDGPQHF
TRBV27,TRBJ2-5,TRBD1,NA,TGTGCCAGCAGTTTTGGGACAGGGGGCCGGGAGACCCAGTACTTC,CASSFGTGGRETQYF
TRBV4-2,TRBJ1-5,TRBD1,NA,TGTGCCAGCAGGCAGGAGACAGGGGGCGGCAATCAGCCCCAGCATTTT,CASRQETGGGNQPQHF
TRBV5-1,TRBJ1-2,NA,NA,TGCGCCAGCAGCTTGCTGGCAGGTACTAACTATGGCTACACCTTC,CASSLLAGTNYGYTF
TRBV5-1,TRBJ2-5,NA,few,TGCGCCAGCAGCCCCAATCTACGACAGTATCAAGAGACCCAGTACTTC,CASSPNLRQYQETQYF
TRBV6-5,TRBJ2-7,TRBD1,NA,TGTGCCAGCAGTTATCGGGACAGGGGTACCTACGAGCAGTACTTC,CASSYRDRGTYEQYF
TRBV19,TRBJ2-7,TRBD1,NA,TGTGCCAGTAGTTTCGACAGGGAATCCTACGAGCAGTACTTC,CASSFDRESYEQYF
TRBV11-1,TRBJ2-2,TRBD2,NA,TGTGCCAGCAGCCGGGGGGTACGCGGGGAGCTGTTTTTT,CASSRGVRGELFF
TRBV29-1,TRBJ2-1,NA,few,TGCAGCGTAAGTACAGGGACCCCAGTTGAGTTCTTC,CSVSTGTPVEFF
TRBV7-9,TRBJ1-1,TRBD1,NA,TGTGCCAGCAGCTTATGGGACAGGGATGAAGCTTTCTTT,CASSLWDRDEAFF
TRBV5-1,TRBJ1-6,TRBD1,few,TGCGCCAGCAACCGGGACAGGGTCTCTTCACCCCTCCACTTT,CASNRDRVSSPLHF
TRBV4-2,TRBJ2-7,NA,NA,TGTGCCAGCAGCCAATCACAGGGTCAGAGCTCCTACGAGCAGTACTTC,CASSQSQGQSSYEQYF
TRBV24-1,TRBJ2-5,NA,many,TGTGCCACCAGTGTTCCGGGACTCGGGACCCAGTACTTC,CATSVPGLGTQYF